This T cell receptor beta chain was sequenced in a study of blood T cell repertoires in COVID-19. Study context: Italy, Spain and the United States were the sources of the convalescent and acute COVID-19 samples. From T cells, B-cell-depleted T cells, or PBMCs came the material, which was cDNA or gDNA.

Authors' processing steps: Estimates of nucleated cell counts were drawn from the amplification of reference gene primers. TCRdb's table, derived via immunoSEQ multiplex PCR, lists solely in-frame clones and lacks some. V, J and clone size were drawn from that table, and D and trimming were deduced from the DNA. The sample holds 130,000 or so clones, 80% to 90% seen once. Trimming took 0 bases from V and 0 from J, leaving 11 bases between them. The CDR3 covers 16 residues. Per the germline V gene, CDR1 is LGHNA and CDR2 is YNFKEQ. The sample consisted of peripheral blood. The origin of this receptor is a man in his 70s with active or convalescent COVID-19. This sequence joins TRBV4-2 and TRBJ1-2; no firm D call. The CDR3 DNA reads as TGTGCCAGCAGCCAAGAGGCGGATGTATCTAACTATGGCTACACCTTC. Translating gives CASSQEADVSNYGYTF.